Listed below are T cell receptor beta chains from one sample, sequenced in a study of cytomegalovirus exposure and HLA in healthy donors. Assay: immunoSEQ multiplex PCR; the TCRdb copy retains only in-frame clones and omits some. The sample contains roughly 170,000 clones, 76% of which appear only once. What was sequenced was PBMCs. Every receptor here comes from a female donor in good health and CMV-seronegative. CDR3s include the opening cysteine and the closing phenylalanine or tryptophan. Each record gives: V gene, clone size, D gene, J gene, CDR3 protein, CDR3 DNA. A D gene is named only where the DNA matches it firmly. Only part of the rows carry a size: once, few, many, or a class if the clone is expanded.

V: TRBV19; size: NA; D: TRBD1; J: TRBJ1-1; CDR3: CASSITEGGVTEAFF; DNA: TGTGCCAGTAGTATAACCGAAGGGGGCGTAACTGAAGCTTTCTTT
V: TRBV7-2; size: few; D: NA; J: TRBJ2-7; CDR3: CASSSRSGEQYF; DNA: TGTGCCAGCAGCTCGAGAAGTGGCGAGCAGTACTTC
V: TRBV7-9; size: NA; D: NA; J: TRBJ1-2; CDR3: CASSPSAREFDGYTF; DNA: TGTGCCAGCAGCCCCTCGGCTCGGGAATTTGATGGCTACACCTTC
V: TRBV9; size: NA; D: NA; J: TRBJ2-3; CDR3: CASSVSGDPDTQYF; DNA: TGTGCCAGCAGCGTCTCGGGGGACCCAGATACGCAGTATTTT
V: TRBV9; size: NA; D: NA; J: TRBJ2-3; CDR3: CASSSIAVSTDTQYF; DNA: TGTGCCAGCAGCTCTATAGCGGTTAGCACAGATACGCAGTATTTT
V: TRBV6-1; size: NA; D: NA; J: TRBJ1-5; CDR3: CASSEPGTRLQPQHF; DNA: TGTGCCAGCAGCGAGCCTGGGACACGCCTTCAGCCCCAGCATTTT
V: TRBV27; size: once; D: TRBD2; J: TRBJ2-7; CDR3: CASSLSMTSGFYEQYF; DNA: TGTGCCAGCAGTTTATCGATGACTAGCGGGTTCTACGAGCAGTACTTC
V: TRBV6-1; size: NA; D: NA; J: TRBJ1-4; CDR3: CASSIYSSTNEKLFF; DNA: TGTGCCAGCAGTATATACAGCTCAACTAATGAAAAACTGTTTTTT
V: TRBV5-4; size: NA; D: NA; J: TRBJ1-1; CDR3: CASSLVRFLAFF; DNA: TGTGCCAGCAGCTTGGTTCGGTTCCTAGCTTTCTTT
V: TRBV2; size: once; D: TRBD1; J: TRBJ2-5; CDR3: CASRATGANQETQYF; DNA: TGTGCCAGCAGGGCCACAGGGGCCAACCAAGAGACCCAGTACTTC
V: TRBV9; size: NA; D: TRBD2; J: TRBJ2-3; CDR3: CASSVDGSGTSDTQYF; DNA: TGTGCCAGCAGCGTAGATGGTAGCGGGACCTCAGATACGCAGTATTTT
V: TRBV7-2; size: NA; D: TRBD1; J: TRBJ1-2; CDR3: CASSLVSGDRQNYGYTF; DNA: TGTGCCAGCAGCTTGGTATCAGGGGACAGGCAGAACTATGGCTACACCTTC
V: TRBV29-1; size: NA; D: NA; J: TRBJ2-2; CDR3: CSVEGTRFDTGELFF; DNA: TGCAGCGTTGAGGGCACCCGCTTCGACACCGGGGAGCTGTTTTTT
V: TRBV4-2; size: NA; D: NA; J: TRBJ1-6; CDR3: CASSQEAGNNSPLHF; DNA: TGTGCCAGCAGCCAAGAGGCAGGGAATAATTCACCCCTCCACTTT
V: TRBV6-1; size: NA; D: NA; J: TRBJ2-7; CDR3: CASNSRTLSYEQYF; DNA: TGTGCCAGCAACTCCAGGACACTTTCCTACGAGCAGTACTTC
V: TRBV21-1; size: NA; D: NA; J: TRBJ1-1; CDR3: CASSIWTGVNTEAFF; DNA: TGTGCCAGCAGCATCTGGACAGGGGTGAACACTGAAGCTTTCTTT
V: TRBV4-1; size: NA; D: NA; J: TRBJ1-2; CDR3: CASSQSLQGAANYGYTF; DNA: TGCGCCAGCAGCCAATCCTTACAGGGAGCGGCCAACTATGGCTACACCTTC
V: TRBV11-3; size: NA; D: TRBD1; J: TRBJ2-3; CDR3: CASSFIGGTGTDTQYF; DNA: TGTGCCAGCAGCTTTATCGGCGGGACAGGTACAGATACGCAGTATTTT
V: TRBV10-3; size: NA; D: TRBD1; J: TRBJ1-2; CDR3: CAIRGTGPGGYTF; DNA: TGTGCCATCAGGGGGACAGGGCCCGGTGGCTACACCTTC
V: TRBV5-1; size: NA; D: NA; J: TRBJ2-1; CDR3: CASRPGDSYNEQFF; DNA: TGCGCCAGCAGACCGGGGGACTCCTACAATGAGCAGTTCTTC
V: TRBV27; size: NA; D: NA; J: TRBJ1-4; CDR3: CASSYSGAGEKLFF; DNA: TGTGCCAGCAGTTATTCCGGGGCGGGGGAAAAACTGTTTTTT
V: TRBV28; size: NA; D: TRBD1; J: TRBJ2-6; CDR3: CASSLLWGQGSGANVLTF; DNA: TGTGCCAGCAGTTTATTATGGGGACAGGGTTCTGGGGCCAACGTCCTGACTTTC
V: TRBV6-5; size: NA; D: NA; J: TRBJ1-5; CDR3: CASSYDGPGEPQHF; DNA: TGTGCCAGCAGTTATGACGGGCCGGGGGAGCCCCAGCATTTT
V: TRBV5-1; size: few; D: TRBD1; J: TRBJ2-3; CDR3: CASSLVDGQGAADTQYF; DNA: TGCGCCAGCAGCTTGGTTGACGGACAGGGGGCGGCAGATACGCAGTATTTT
V: TRBV7-9; size: NA; D: NA; J: TRBJ1-2; CDR3: CASSRLEEGYTF; DNA: TGTGCCAGCAGTCGACTGGAGGAGGGCTACACCTTC
V: TRBV4-1; size: NA; D: NA; J: TRBJ2-5; CDR3: CASSQHRTVQETQYF; DNA: TGCGCCAGCAGCCAGCACAGGACAGTCCAAGAGACCCAGTACTTC
V: TRBV6-5; size: NA; D: NA; J: TRBJ1-1; CDR3: CASTEQGEAFF; DNA: TGTGCCAGCACCGAACAGGGTGAAGCTTTCTTT
V: TRBV6-5; size: NA; D: TRBD1; J: TRBJ1-1; CDR3: CASSYNQQGLNTEAFF; DNA: TGTGCCAGCAGTTACAACCAACAGGGGTTGAACACTGAAGCTTTCTTT
V: TRBV7-8; size: NA; D: NA; J: TRBJ2-3; CDR3: CASSSLTHTQYF; DNA: TGTGCCAGCAGCTCACTGACTCATACGCAGTATTTT
V: TRBV12-2; size: NA; D: NA; J: TRBJ2-7; CDR3: CASRPLPTGVNYEQYF; DNA: TGTGCAAGTCGTCCCCTACCGACGGGGGTTAACTACGAGCAGTACTTC
V: TRBV6-5; size: NA; D: TRBD2; J: TRBJ2-1; CDR3: CASSYSGLAGYNEQFF; DNA: TGTGCCAGCAGTTATTCGGGACTAGCGGGTTACAATGAGCAGTTCTTC
V: TRBV7-6; size: NA; D: NA; J: TRBJ1-2; CDR3: CASSLGEGVGYTF; DNA: TGTGCCAGCAGCTTAGGCGAGGGGGTGGGCTACACCTTC
V: TRBV6-1; size: NA; D: NA; J: TRBJ1-4; CDR3: CASTDGHNEKLFF; DNA: TGTGCCAGTACTGATGGGCATAATGAAAAACTGTTTTTT